The 10 T cell receptor beta chains presented below share a single source sample, sequenced in a study of OX40 agonist ivuxolimab in advanced cancers. Some clones are missing from TCRdb's copy, which holds only in-frame ones; the method was immunoSEQ multiplex PCR. The sample records about 36,000 clones, around 80% being singletons. Here the sequenced sample was CD4+ or CD8+ T cells sorted from blood, taken in a trial of the OX40 agonist ivuxolimab. Source of these receptors: an adult with an advanced solid tumor such as melanoma, head and neck, liver or kidney cancer.

V and J are TRBV4-3 and TRBJ2-4, with TRBD1 matching 9 bases. This CDR3 spans 17 amino acids. V was clipped by 1 base and J by 7 bases; unmatched bases: 11. Germline values: CDR1 LGHNA, CDR2 YSLEER. As DNA, the CDR3 is TGCGCCAGCAGCCAAGCTTTCACCCCGGGACAGGGCAACATTCAGTACTTC. Translated: CASSQAFTPGQGNIQYF.

The chain uses TRBV5-1 and TRBJ2-2; D unresolved. V lost 2 bases and J 1 base, leaving 9 bases between the germline ends. From germline, CDR1 is SGHRS and CDR2 YFSETQ. This CDR3 region has 15 residues. The CDR3 DNA is TGCGCCAGCAGCTTATACAGCATGAACACCGGGGAGCTGTTTTTT. Its protein is CASSLYSMNTGELFF.

V is TRBV18 and J is TRBJ2-7; 11 bases match TRBD2. This CDR3 spans 15 amino acids. CDR1 and CDR2 from the germline V gene are KGHSH and LQKENI. V lost 3 bases, J lost 5 bases, and 6 bases stayed unmatched. Written as DNA, the CDR3 is TGTGCCAGCTCACCCTCCCTAGCGGGAGGAAACGAGCAGTACTTC. This codes for CASSPSLAGGNEQYF.

The J gene is TRBJ1-1, the V gene TRBV7-8, with D maybe TRBD1 (5 bases). Germline lookup yields CDR1 SGHVS and CDR2 FQNEAQ. V shed 6 bases and J shed 1 base, with 21 bases lying between them. The CDR3 runs to 17 residues. The CDR3 spells CASRTLGGVGTNTEAFF. CDR3 nucleotides: TGTGCCAGCAGGACGCTTGGCGGGGTCGGGACGAACACTGAAGCTTTCTTT.

In regard to this clone: One end of the junction fails to match germline, which may point to a read error. V gene TRBV7-2 combines with J gene TRBJ2-7; 8 bases are shared with TRBD2. This CDR3 is 13 amino acids long. Germline loops: CDR1 SGHTA, CDR2 FQGNSA. The CDR3 DNA sequence: TGTGCCAGCAGCTTAGTCAGGGATAGCGGGGTCCACTTC. Protein sequence: CASSLVRDSGVHF. Filled out from reference TRBV7-2 and TRBJ2-7, the complete variable domain reads GAGVSQSPSNKVTEKGKDVELRCDPISGHTALYWYRQSLGQGLEFLIYFQGNSAPDKSGLPSDRFSAERTGGSVSTLTIQRTQQEDSAVYLCASSLVRDSGVHFGPGTRLTVT.

V gene TRBV30 combines with J gene TRBJ2-7, with TRBD1 as a possible D gene (5 bases). The V and J ends lost 5 bases and 3 bases respectively, with 8 bases between them. CDR3 length equals 11 residues. In germline, CDR1 is GTSNPN, CDR2 SVGIG (reference sequence). The CDR3 region has the DNA TGTGCCTGGTCCCAGGGCTACGAGCAGTACTTC. Translation: CAWSQGYEQYF.

This clone was picked up a small number of times. The gene calls are TRBV18 and TRBJ1-5; no clear D. From germline, CDR1 is KGHSH and CDR2 LQKENI. Trimming removed 3 bases from V and 5 bases from J, with 8 bases in between. The CDR3 runs to 13 residues. CDR3 nucleotide sequence: TGTGCCAGCTCACCGCGCCGGGATCAGCCCCAGCATTTT. Amino acid sequence: CASSPRRDQPQHF.

This clone was observed a single time. The chain employs TRBV30 and TRBJ2-3; TRBD2 agrees at 14 bases. The germline gives CDR1 GTSNPN, CDR2 SVGIG (reference sequence). The V segment lost 3 bases and the J segment 1 base; nucleotides outside the gene matches: 9. The CDR3 sequence is 18 residues long. The CDR3 region is CAWSAGLAGGLGTDTQYF. The CDR3 DNA reads as TGTGCCTGGAGCGCCGGACTAGCGGGGGGCTTAGGCACAGATACGCAGTATTTT.

As DNA, the CDR3 is TGTGCCAGCTCACCGGGACTAGCGGGATCTGGGGCCAACGTCCTGACTTTC. Amino acid sequence: CASSPGLAGSGANVLTF. J is TRBJ2-6 and V is TRBV18, with 13 nucleotides matching TRBD2. The CDR3 is 17 amino acids. V lost 3 bases to trimming and J lost 1 base; unmatched junction nucleotides: 0. Germline V gene data show CDR1 as KGHSH and CDR2 as LQKENI.

The chain employs TRBV7-9 and TRBJ2-2; the D is unclear. This CDR3 has 15 residues. V was trimmed by 1 base and J by 1 base, leaving 7 bases between them. Germline CDR1 is SEHNR and CDR2 is FQNEAQ (reference sequence). This CDR3 is CASSLGRRNTGELFF. The CDR3 DNA sequence: TGTGCCAGCAGCTTAGGTCGCCGGAACACCGGGGAGCTGTTTTTT.